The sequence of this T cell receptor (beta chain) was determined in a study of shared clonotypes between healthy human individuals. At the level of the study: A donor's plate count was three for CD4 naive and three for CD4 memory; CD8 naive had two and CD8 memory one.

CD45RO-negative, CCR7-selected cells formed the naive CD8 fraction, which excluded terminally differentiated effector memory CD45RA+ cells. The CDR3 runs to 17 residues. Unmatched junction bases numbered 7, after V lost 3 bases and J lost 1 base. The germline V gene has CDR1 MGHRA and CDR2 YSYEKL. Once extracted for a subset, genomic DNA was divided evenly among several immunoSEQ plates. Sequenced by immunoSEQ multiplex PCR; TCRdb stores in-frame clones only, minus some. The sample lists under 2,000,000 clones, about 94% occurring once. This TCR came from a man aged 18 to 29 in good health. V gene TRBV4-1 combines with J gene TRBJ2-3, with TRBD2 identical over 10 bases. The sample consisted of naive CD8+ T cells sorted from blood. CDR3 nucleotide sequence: TGCGCCAGCAGCCAGTACAATAGCGGGGGGCGCACAGATACGCAGTATTTT. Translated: CASSQYNSGGRTDTQYF.